The sequence of this T cell receptor beta chain was determined in a study of cytomegalovirus exposure and HLA in healthy donors. At the time of sampling, donors were nominally healthy, though unrecorded immune exposures were likely. Concerning this clone itself: Its antigen is not identified.

Study-level results: HLA restriction was apparent for most CMV-associated TCR beta chains in a later analysis.

The V gene lost 2 bases and the J gene lost 4 bases, with 8 bases spanning the gap. The CDR3 is made up of 13 amino acids. Germline CDR1 MDHEN, CDR2 SYDVKM. 13 Jbeta primers and 60 Vbeta primers were used for the PCR. Method: immunoSEQ multiplex PCR; TCRdb's copy keeps in-frame clones and lacks some. The sample has about 210,000 clones; about 80% are singletons. This receptor was identified in a woman aged 25 to 39 in good health and CMV-seropositive. The sample consisted of PBMCs. The V and J genes are TRBV28 and TRBJ1-2, with a tentative D call TRBD1 (5 bases). In DNA, the CDR3 is TGTGCCAGCAGTTTAGACAGAGTCTATGGCTACACCTTC. Amino acids: CASSLDRVYGYTF.